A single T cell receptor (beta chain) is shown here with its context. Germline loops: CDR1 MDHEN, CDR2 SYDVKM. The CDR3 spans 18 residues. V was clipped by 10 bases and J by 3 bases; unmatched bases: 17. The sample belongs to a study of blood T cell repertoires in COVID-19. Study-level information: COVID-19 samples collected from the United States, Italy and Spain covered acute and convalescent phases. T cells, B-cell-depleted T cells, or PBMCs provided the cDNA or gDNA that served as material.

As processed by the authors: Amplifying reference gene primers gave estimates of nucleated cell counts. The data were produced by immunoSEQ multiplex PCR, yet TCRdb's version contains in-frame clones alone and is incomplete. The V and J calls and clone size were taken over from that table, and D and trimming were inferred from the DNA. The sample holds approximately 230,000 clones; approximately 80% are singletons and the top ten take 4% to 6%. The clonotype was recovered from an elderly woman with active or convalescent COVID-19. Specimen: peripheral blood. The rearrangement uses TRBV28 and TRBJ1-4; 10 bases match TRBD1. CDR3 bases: TGTGCCACCGGAGGCGGGACAGGGGTTTTTGGATCTAATGAAAAACTGTTTTTT. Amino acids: CATGGGTGVFGSNEKLFF.